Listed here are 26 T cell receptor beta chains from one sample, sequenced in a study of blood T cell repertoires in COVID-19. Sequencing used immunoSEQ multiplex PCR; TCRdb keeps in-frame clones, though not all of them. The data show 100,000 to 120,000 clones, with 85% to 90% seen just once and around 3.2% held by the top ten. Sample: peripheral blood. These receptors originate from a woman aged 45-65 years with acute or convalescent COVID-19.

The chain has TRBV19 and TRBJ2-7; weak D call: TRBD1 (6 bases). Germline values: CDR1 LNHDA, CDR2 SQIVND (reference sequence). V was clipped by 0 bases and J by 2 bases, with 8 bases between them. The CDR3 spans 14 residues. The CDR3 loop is CASSIDTGPYEQYF. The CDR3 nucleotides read TGTGCCAGTAGTATAGATACAGGGCCCTACGAGCAGTACTTC.

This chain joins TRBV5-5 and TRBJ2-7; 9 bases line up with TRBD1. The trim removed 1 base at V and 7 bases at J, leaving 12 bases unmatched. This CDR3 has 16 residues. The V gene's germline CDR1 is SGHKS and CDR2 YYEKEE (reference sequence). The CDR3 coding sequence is TGTGCCAGCAGCTTGTCGCCACAGGGGGCGATAGATGAGCAGTACTTC. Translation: CASSLSPQGAIDEQYF.

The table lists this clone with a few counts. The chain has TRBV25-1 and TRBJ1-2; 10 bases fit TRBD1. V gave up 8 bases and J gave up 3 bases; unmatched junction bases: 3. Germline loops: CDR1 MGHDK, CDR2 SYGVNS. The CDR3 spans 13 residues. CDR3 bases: TGTGCCAGCCTCGGGACAGGGGACTATGGCTACACCTTC. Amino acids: CASLGTGDYGYTF.

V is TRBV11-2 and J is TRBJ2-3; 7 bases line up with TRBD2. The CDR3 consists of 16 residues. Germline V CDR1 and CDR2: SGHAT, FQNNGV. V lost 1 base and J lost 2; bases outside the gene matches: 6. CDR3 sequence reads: CASSLGRGRFTDTQYF. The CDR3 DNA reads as TGTGCCAGCAGCTTAGGGCGGGGGAGGTTCACAGATACGCAGTATTTT.

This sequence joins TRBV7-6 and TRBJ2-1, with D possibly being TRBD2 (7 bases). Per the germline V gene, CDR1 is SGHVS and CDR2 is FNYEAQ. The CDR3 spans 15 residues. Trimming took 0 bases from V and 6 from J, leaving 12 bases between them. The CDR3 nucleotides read TGTGCCAGCAGCTTAGCGGGGGGGCCTACCAATGAGCAGTTCTTC. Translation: CASSLAGGPTNEQFF.

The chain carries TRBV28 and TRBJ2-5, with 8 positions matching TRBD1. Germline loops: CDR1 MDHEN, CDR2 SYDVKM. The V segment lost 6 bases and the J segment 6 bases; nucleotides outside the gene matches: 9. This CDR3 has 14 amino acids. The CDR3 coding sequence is TGTGCCAGCAGCCCGACAGGGGTTGTACAGACCCAGTACTTC. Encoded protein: CASSPTGVVQTQYF.

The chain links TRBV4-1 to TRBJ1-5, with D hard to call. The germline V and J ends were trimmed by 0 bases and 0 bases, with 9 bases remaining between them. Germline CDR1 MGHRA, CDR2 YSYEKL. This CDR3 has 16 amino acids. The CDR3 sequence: CASSQDPGVSNQPQHF. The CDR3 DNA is TGCGCCAGCAGCCAAGACCCCGGGGTTAGCAATCAGCCCCAGCATTTT.

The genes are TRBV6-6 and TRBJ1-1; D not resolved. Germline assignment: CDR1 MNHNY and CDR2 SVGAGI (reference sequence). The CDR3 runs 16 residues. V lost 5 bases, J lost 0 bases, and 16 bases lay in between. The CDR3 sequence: CASSRAFGPMNTEAFF. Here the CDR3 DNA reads TGTGCCAGCAGTCGAGCCTTTGGCCCCATGAACACTGAAGCTTTCTTT.

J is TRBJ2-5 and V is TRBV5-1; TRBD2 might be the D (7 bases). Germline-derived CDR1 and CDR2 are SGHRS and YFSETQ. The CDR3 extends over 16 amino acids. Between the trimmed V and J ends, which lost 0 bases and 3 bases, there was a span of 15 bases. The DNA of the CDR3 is TGCGCCAGCAGCTTGGGGCTTAAGCGGGACAAAGAGACCCAGTACTTC. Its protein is CASSLGLKRDKETQYF.

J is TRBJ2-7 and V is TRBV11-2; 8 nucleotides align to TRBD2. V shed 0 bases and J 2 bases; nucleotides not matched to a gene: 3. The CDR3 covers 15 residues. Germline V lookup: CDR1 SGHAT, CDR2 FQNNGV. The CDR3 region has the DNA TGTGCCAGCAGCTTAGATAAAGCGGGAGCCTACGAGCAGTACTTC. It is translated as CASSLDKAGAYEQYF.

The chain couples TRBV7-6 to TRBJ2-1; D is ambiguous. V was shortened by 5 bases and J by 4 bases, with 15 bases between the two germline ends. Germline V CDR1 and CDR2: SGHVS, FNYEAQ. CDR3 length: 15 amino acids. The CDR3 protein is CASSAPIGGYNEQFF. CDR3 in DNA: TGTGCCAGCAGCGCCCCTATTGGCGGTTACAATGAGCAGTTCTTC.

In DNA, the CDR3 is TGTGCCAGTAGTCAGGGGGGCTCTGTTCGCAATGAGCAGTTCTTC. Protein: CASSQGGSVRNEQFF. V usage is TRBV19 and J usage is TRBJ2-1; perhaps TRBD1 as D (7 bases). V was pared by 5 bases and J by 6 bases, with 17 bases between. This CDR3 region has 15 residues. Germline V CDR1 and CDR2: LNHDA, SQIVND (reference sequence).

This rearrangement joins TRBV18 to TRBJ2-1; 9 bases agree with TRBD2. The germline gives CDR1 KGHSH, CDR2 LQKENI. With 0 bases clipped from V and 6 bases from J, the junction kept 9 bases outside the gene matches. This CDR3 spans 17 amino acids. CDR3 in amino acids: CASSPPGPAGGVNEQFF. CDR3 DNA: TGTGCCAGCTCACCACCGGGCCCAGCGGGAGGTGTCAATGAGCAGTTCTTC. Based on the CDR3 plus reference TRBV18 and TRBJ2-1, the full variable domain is NAGVMQNPRHLVRRRGQEARLRCSPMKGHSHVYWYRQLPEEGLKFMVYLQKENIIDESGMPKERFSAEFPKEGPSILRIQQVVRGDSAAYFCASSPPGPAGGVNEQFFGPGTRLTVL.

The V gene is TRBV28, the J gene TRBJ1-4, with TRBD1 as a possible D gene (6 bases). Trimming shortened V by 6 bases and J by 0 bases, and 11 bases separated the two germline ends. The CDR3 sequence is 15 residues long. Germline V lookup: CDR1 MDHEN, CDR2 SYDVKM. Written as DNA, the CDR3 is TGTGCCAGCAGACAGGGACCTGCAACTAATGAAAAACTGTTTTTT. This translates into CASRQGPATNEKLFF. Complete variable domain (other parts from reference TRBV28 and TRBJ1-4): DVKVTQSSRYLVKRTGEKVFLECVQDMDHENMFWYRQDPGLGLRLIYFSYDVKMKEKGDIPEGYSVSREKKERFSLILESASTNQTSMYLCASRQGPATNEKLFFGSGTQLSVL.

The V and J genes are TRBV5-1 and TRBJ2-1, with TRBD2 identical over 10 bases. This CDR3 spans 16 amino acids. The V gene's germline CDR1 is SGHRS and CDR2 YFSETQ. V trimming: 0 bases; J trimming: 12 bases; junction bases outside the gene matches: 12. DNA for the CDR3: TGCGCCAGCAGCTTGGAAGCTAGCGGGAGTCTTTTACGGCAGTTCTTC. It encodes CASSLEASGSLLRQFF.

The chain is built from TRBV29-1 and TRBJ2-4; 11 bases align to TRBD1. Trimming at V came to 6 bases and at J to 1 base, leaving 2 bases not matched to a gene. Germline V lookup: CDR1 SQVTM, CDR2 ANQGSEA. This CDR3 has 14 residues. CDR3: CSVRDRGAKNIQYF. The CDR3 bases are TGCAGCGTCCGGGACAGGGGGGCCAAAAACATTCAGTACTTC.

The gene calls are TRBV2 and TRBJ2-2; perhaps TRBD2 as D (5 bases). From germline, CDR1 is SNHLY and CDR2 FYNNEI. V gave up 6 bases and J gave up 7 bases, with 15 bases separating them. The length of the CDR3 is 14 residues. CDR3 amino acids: CASRGFSAGGELFF. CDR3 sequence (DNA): TGTGCCAGCAGGGGGTTCAGTGCGGGCGGGGAGCTGTTTTTT.

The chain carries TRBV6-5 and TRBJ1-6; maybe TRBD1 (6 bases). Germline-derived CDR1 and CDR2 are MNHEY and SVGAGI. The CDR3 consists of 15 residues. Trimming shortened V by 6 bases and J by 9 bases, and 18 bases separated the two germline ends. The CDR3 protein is CASSSGQNDGSPLHF. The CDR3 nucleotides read TGTGCCAGCAGCTCCGGACAGAATGATGGTTCACCCCTCCACTTT.

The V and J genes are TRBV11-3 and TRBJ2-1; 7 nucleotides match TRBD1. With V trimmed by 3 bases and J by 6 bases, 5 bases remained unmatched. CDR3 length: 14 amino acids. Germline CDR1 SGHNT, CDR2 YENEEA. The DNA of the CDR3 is TGTGCCAGCAGCTTCACCTCAGGGGGCAATGAGCAGTTCTTC. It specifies CASSFTSGGNEQFF.

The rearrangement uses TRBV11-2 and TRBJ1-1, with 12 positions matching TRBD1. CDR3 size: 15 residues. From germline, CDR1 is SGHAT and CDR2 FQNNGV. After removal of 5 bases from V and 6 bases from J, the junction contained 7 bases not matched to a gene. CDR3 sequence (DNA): TGTGCCAGCAGCGCACCGGGACAGGGGGCTTCTGAAGCTTTCTTT. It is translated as CASSAPGQGASEAFF. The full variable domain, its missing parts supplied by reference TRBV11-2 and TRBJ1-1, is EAGVAQSPRYKIIEKRQSVAFWCNPISGHATLYWYQQILGQGPKLLIQFQNNGVVDDSQLPKDRFSAERLKGVDSTLKIQPAKLEDSAVYLCASSAPGQGASEAFFGQGTRLTVV.

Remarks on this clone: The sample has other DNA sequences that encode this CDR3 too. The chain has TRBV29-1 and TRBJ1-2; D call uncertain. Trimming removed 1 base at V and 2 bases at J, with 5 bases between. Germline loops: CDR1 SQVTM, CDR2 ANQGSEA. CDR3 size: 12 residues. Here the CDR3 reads CSVEAENYGYTF. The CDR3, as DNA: TGCAGCGTTGAAGCGGAGAACTATGGCTACACCTTC. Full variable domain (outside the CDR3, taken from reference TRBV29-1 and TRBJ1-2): SAVISQKPSRDICQRGTSLTIQCQVDSQVTMMFWYRQQPGQSLTLIATANQGSEATYESGFVIDKFPISRPNLTFSTLTVSNMSPEDSSIYLCSVEAENYGYTFGSGTRLTVV.

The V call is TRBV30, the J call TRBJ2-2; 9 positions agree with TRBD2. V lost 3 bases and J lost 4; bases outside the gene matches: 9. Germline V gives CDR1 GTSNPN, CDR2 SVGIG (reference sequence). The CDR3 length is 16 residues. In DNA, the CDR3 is TGTGCCTGGAGGGGGGCGGGAGGGCCGGTCACCGGGGAGCTGTTTTTT. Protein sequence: CAWRGAGGPVTGELFF.

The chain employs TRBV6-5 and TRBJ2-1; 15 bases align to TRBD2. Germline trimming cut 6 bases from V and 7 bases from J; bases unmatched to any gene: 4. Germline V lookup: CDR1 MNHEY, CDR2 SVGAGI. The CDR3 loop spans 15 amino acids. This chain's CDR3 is CASSGLAGGWNEQFF. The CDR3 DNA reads TGTGCCAGCAGCGGACTAGCGGGAGGGTGGAATGAGCAGTTCTTC.

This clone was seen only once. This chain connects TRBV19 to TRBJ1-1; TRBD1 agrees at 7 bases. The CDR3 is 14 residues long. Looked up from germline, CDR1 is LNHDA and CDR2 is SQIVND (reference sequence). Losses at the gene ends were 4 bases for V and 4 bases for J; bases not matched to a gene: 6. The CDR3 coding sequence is TGTGCCAGTAGTACGGACAGGCTCGGCACTGAAGCTTTCTTT. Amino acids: CASSTDRLGTEAFF.

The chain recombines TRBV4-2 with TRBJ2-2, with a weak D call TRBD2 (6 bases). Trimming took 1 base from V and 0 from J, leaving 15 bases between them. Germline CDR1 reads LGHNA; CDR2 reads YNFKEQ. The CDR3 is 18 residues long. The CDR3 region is CASSQVASANPNTGELFF. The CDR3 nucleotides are TGTGCCAGCAGCCAAGTCGCTAGCGCCAACCCGAACACCGGGGAGCTGTTTTTT.

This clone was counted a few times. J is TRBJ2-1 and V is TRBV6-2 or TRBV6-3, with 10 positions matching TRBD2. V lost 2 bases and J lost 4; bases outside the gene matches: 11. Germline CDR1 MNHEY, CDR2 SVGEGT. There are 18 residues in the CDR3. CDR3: CASSYIPPPSGSYNEQFF. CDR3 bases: TGTGCCAGCAGTTACATCCCGCCGCCTAGCGGGAGTTACAATGAGCAGTTCTTC.